The 32 T cell receptor beta chains given below trace back to one sample, sequenced in a study of blood T cell repertoires in COVID-19 (TCRdb year 2020). Libraries were constructed by the immunoSEQ multiplex PCR assay. TCRdb stores this immuneACCESS table with in-frame sequences only. Part of the clones is absent; in the studies checked, under half of the shortfall reflects unresolved V genes, and no reason is known for the rest. A total of 250,000 to 350,000 clones appear in this sample, approximately 88% of them only once. Around 10% of the sample is taken by the ten largest. The material sequenced was PBMCs or T cells enriched from blood (not recorded which). These receptors were collected from a woman aged 18-30 years who had recovered from COVID-19.

The chain uses TRBV5-8 and TRBJ1-1; D not resolved. The V and J ends lost 4 bases and 5 bases respectively, with 3 bases between them. CDR1 is SGHTS, CDR2 YDEGEE, per germline. The CDR3 has 10 amino acids. The CDR3 bases are TGTGCCAGCAGCCAGACTGAAGCTTTCTTT. It encodes CASSQTEAFF.

This clone was counted once. The V and J genes are TRBV5-4 and TRBJ2-3; 10 nucleotides align to TRBD2. The V and J ends lost 2 bases and 4 bases, in that order; junction bases with no gene match: 4. CDR3 length equals 15 residues. CDR1 and CDR2 (germline): SGHNT, YYREEE (reference sequence). CDR3 protein: CASSLAGGPADTQYF. DNA of the CDR3: TGTGCCAGCAGCTTAGCGGGGGGGCCTGCAGATACGCAGTATTTT. The complete variable domain, with remaining parts taken from reference TRBV5-4 and TRBJ2-3, reads ETGVTQSPTHLIKTRGQQVTLRCSSQSGHNTVSWYQQALGQGPQFIFQYYREEENGRGNFPPRFSGLQFPNYSSELNVNALELDDSALYLCASSLAGGPADTQYFGPGTRLTVL.

The CDR3 sequence is CASRGSNSYNEQFF. The CDR3 nucleotides are TGTGCCAGCAGGGGGAGTAATTCCTACAATGAGCAGTTCTTC. This sequence joins TRBV2 and TRBJ2-1; a possible D gene is TRBD2 (5 bases). Trimming stripped 6 bases from V and 1 base from J, with 10 bases between. This CDR3 has 14 amino acids. From germline, CDR1 is SNHLY and CDR2 FYNNEI.

This chain connects TRBV3-1 (or the pseudogene TRBV3-2) to TRBJ2-1; 9 bases align to TRBD2. The CDR3 has 15 residues. Trimming at V came to 3 bases and at J to 8 bases, leaving 8 bases not matched to a gene. The germline V gene encodes CDR1 LGHDT and CDR2 YNNKEL (reference sequence). The CDR3 here is CASSQAGGPRYEQFF. For the CDR3, the DNA is TGTGCCAGCAGCCAGGCGGGAGGGCCTCGGTATGAGCAGTTCTTC.

The chain links TRBV28 to TRBJ2-7; D is perhaps TRBD1 (6 bases). The V end lost 5 bases, the J end lost 2 bases, and 13 bases lay between the germline ends. Per germline, CDR1 MDHEN and CDR2 SYDVKM. The length of the CDR3 is 14 residues. CDR3 DNA: TGTGCCAGCAGTAGCTCAGGGGTCCCCTACGAGCAGTACTTC. It encodes CASSSSGVPYEQYF.

This rearrangement joins TRBV4-2 to TRBJ2-3, with 8 bases lining up with TRBD2. The germline gives CDR1 LGHNA, CDR2 YNFKEQ. This CDR3 has 20 residues. Trimming removed 0 bases from V and 2 bases from J; junction bases left unmatched: 16. The CDR3, as DNA: TGTGCCAGCAGCCAAGAATCTCGGGGGGGAAGGTCCTATTACACAGATACGCAGTATTTT. Translating it yields CASSQESRGGRSYYTDTQYF.

The chain is built from TRBV7-2 and TRBJ2-7, with D maybe TRBD1 (6 bases). This CDR3 region has 15 residues. Per the germline V gene, CDR1 is SGHTA and CDR2 is FQGNSA. Trimming pared 7 bases from V and 2 bases from J, leaving 18 bases between. This CDR3 is CASTPVTGIPYEQYF. CDR3 bases: TGTGCCAGCACCCCCGTAACAGGGATACCCTACGAGCAGTACTTC.

The rearrangement uses TRBV14 and TRBJ1-2, with D possibly TRBD1 on 5 matching bases. The CDR3 totals 15 residues. Trimming stripped 0 bases from V and 6 bases from J, with 14 bases between. Germline V gene data show CDR1 as SGHDN and CDR2 as FVKESK. The CDR3 coding sequence is TGTGCCAGCAGCCAAGAGTTAGCGGGGCTGAATGGCTACACCTTC. Its translation: CASSQELAGLNGYTF.

V is TRBV3-1 (or the pseudogene TRBV3-2) and J is TRBJ2-1; no clear D. The ends were cut back, 4 bases at V and 4 bases at J, with 5 bases in the middle. CDR3 length: 12 residues. Per germline, CDR1 LGHDT and CDR2 YNNKEL (reference sequence). CDR3 in DNA: TGTGCCAGCAGCCTCCCGTACAATGAGCAGTTCTTC. Protein: CASSLPYNEQFF.

A few counts support this clone. The CDR3 DNA reads TGTGCCAGCTCCGGACAGTGGAATCAGCCCCAGCATTTT. Protein sequence: CASSGQWNQPQHF. This rearrangement joins TRBV18 to TRBJ1-5, with D possibly matching TRBD1 (6 bases). Germline V CDR1 and CDR2: KGHSH, LQKENI. The CDR3 sequence is 13 residues long. V was trimmed by 6 bases and J by 4 bases, leaving 10 bases between them.

The V call is TRBV6-6, the J call TRBJ1-5, with 9 bases matching TRBD1. CDR3 length: 16 amino acids. Germline V gene sequence: CDR1 MNHNY, CDR2 SVGAGI (reference sequence). The junction had 14 bases not matched to a gene; V was cut back by 8 bases and J by 6 bases. The CDR3 is CASGTGPRSGSQPQHF. CDR3 nucleotides: TGTGCCAGCGGGACAGGGCCACGTTCGGGGAGTCAGCCCCAGCATTTT.

This sequence joins TRBV11-1 and TRBJ1-2; TRBD1 matches 8 bases. Germline V gene lookup returns CDR1 SGHAT and CDR2 FQDESV (reference sequence). V lost 0 bases to trimming and J lost 7 bases; unmatched junction nucleotides: 1. The CDR3 is 13 residues long. The CDR3: CASSLATGAGYTF. As DNA, the CDR3 is TGTGCCAGCAGCTTAGCGACAGGGGCTGGCTACACCTTC.

This clone was recorded at least ten times. The genes are TRBV18 and TRBJ2-7; the match to TRBD1 covers 8 bases. V lost 3 bases to trimming and J lost 3 bases; unmatched junction nucleotides: 4. CDR1 is KGHSH and CDR2 is LQKENI in the germline V gene. This CDR3 region has 14 residues. This chain's CDR3 is CASSPWTGIYEQYF. CDR3 nucleotides: TGTGCCAGCTCACCGTGGACAGGGATCTACGAGCAGTACTTC.

The chain links TRBV4-1 to TRBJ2-1; D perhaps matches TRBD2 (6 bases). With 0 bases removed from V and 6 bases from J, the gap between germline ends came to 21 bases. CDR1 is MGHRA, CDR2 YSYEKL, per germline. CDR3 length: 18 residues. The CDR3 region is CASSQDGSFSLALNEQFF. CDR3 in DNA: TGCGCCAGCAGCCAAGATGGGTCGTTTTCTCTAGCGCTCAATGAGCAGTTCTTC.

The rearrangement links TRBV7-3 to TRBJ2-3; 9 bases align to TRBD2. The CDR3 is made up of 15 amino acids. V was clipped by 2 bases and J by 2 bases; unmatched bases: 2. Germline values: CDR1 SGHTA, CDR2 FQGTGA. The DNA of the CDR3 is TGTGCCAGCAGCTTAGCGGGACTAGCCACAGATACGCAGTATTTT. It specifies CASSLAGLATDTQYF. The full variable domain, completed using reference TRBV7-3 and TRBJ2-3, is GAGVSQTPSNKVTEKGKYVELRCDPISGHTALYWYRQSLGQGPEFLIYFQGTGAADDSGLPNDRFFAVRPEGSVSTLKIQRTERGDSAVYLCASSLAGLATDTQYFGPGTRLTVL.

This sequence joins TRBV9 and TRBJ2-1; maybe TRBD2 (5 bases). CDR1 and CDR2 from the germline V gene are SGDLS and YYNGEE. V lost 0 bases and J 7 bases, leaving 8 bases between the germline ends. The CDR3 consists of 13 residues. The CDR3 sequence is CASSVEGANEQFF. The CDR3 region has the DNA TGTGCCAGCAGCGTAGAGGGAGCAAATGAGCAGTTCTTC.

In this sample, this clone turned up once. The V call is TRBV30, the J call TRBJ2-7, with D perhaps TRBD1 (6 bases). Trimming shortened V by 8 bases and J by 0 bases, and 14 bases separated the two germline ends. This CDR3 spans 13 amino acids. CDR1 is GTSNPN and CDR2 is SVGIG in the germline V gene (reference sequence). The CDR3 loop is CAGDQGSSYEQYF. As DNA, the CDR3 is TGTGCCGGGGACCAGGGGAGCTCCTACGAGCAGTACTTC.

This chain uses TRBV9 with TRBJ2-5, with no clear D. V lost 0 bases and J lost 2, with 5 bases in between. This CDR3 comprises 13 residues. Germline V gene lookup returns CDR1 SGDLS and CDR2 YYNGEE. The CDR3 nucleotides read TGTGCCAGCAGCGTAGGCCTACAAGAGACCCAGTACTTC. Translating gives CASSVGLQETQYF.

This chain links TRBV5-1 with TRBJ1-4; maybe TRBD1 (6 bases). The germline gives CDR1 SGHRS, CDR2 YFSETQ. V was cut by 4 bases and J by 12 bases, with 28 bases left in between. CDR3 length: 17 residues. As DNA, the CDR3 is TGCGCCAGCAGCCCGGGGGGGTTGTCAGGGGACGTGTCTGAACTGTTTTTT. Protein sequence: CASSPGGLSGDVSELFF.

The chain recombines TRBV30 with TRBJ1-4, with no clear D. Germline V gene sequence: CDR1 GTSNPN, CDR2 SVGIG (reference sequence). CDR3 length: 13 amino acids. V dropped 2 bases and J dropped 8 bases, with 12 bases sitting between them. The CDR3 protein is CAWSLRGGEKLFF. CDR3 coding DNA: TGTGCCTGGAGTCTTCGGGGAGGAGAAAAACTGTTTTTT.

The V and J genes are TRBV7-6 and TRBJ2-5, with 10 bases that match TRBD1. Germline V gives CDR1 SGHVS, CDR2 FNYEAQ. The CDR3 is made up of 17 amino acids. The ends lost 3 bases at V and 5 bases at J; junction bases unmatched: 12. CDR3 sequence reads: CASSLTGGDPRRETQYF. CDR3 DNA: TGTGCCAGCAGCTTGACAGGGGGCGACCCCAGGAGGGAGACCCAGTACTTC.

The chain has TRBV7-9 and TRBJ2-3; D is undetermined. The CDR3 sequence is 16 residues long. V was shortened by 5 bases and J by 0 bases, with 15 bases between the two germline ends. Germline V gives CDR1 SEHNR, CDR2 FQNEAQ (reference sequence). The CDR3 reads CASSRPGGTSTDTQYF. The CDR3 nucleotides are TGTGCCAGCAGCCGTCCGGGTGGCACTAGCACAGATACGCAGTATTTT.

The rearrangement links TRBV19 to TRBJ2-3; 8 positions agree with TRBD1. The CDR3 length is 16 residues. Per the germline V gene, CDR1 is LNHDA and CDR2 is SQIVND (reference sequence). V gave up 8 bases and J gave up 4 bases; unmatched junction bases: 14. DNA of the CDR3: TGTGCCAGTGCTAAGACAGGGGCTTTCGGCCCAGATACGCAGTATTTT. Translated, it gives CASAKTGAFGPDTQYF.

The V and J genes are TRBV9 and TRBJ2-1; 10 bases fit TRBD2. Looked up from germline, CDR1 is SGDLS and CDR2 is YYNGEE. This CDR3 contains 17 residues. Trimming at V came to 0 bases and at J to 12 bases, leaving 15 bases not matched to a gene. In nucleotides, the CDR3 is TGTGCCAGCAGCGTAGACCCTCTAGCGGGAGTGACAGTGGGGCAGTTCTTC. Translated, it gives CASSVDPLAGVTVGQFF.

This chain links TRBV7-9 with TRBJ1-4; D gene unclear. In germline, CDR1 is SEHNR, CDR2 FQNEAQ (reference sequence). V lost 1 base to trimming and J lost 6 bases, with 12 bases between them. The CDR3 runs to 15 residues. As DNA, the CDR3 is TGTGCCAGCAGCTTAGGAGGATCGGATCATGAAAAACTGTTTTTT. Residues: CASSLGGSDHEKLFF. The variable domain in full, with the rest retrieved from reference TRBV7-9 and TRBJ1-4, is DTGVSQNPRHKITKRGQNVTFRCDPISEHNRLYWYRQTLGQGPEFLTYFQNEAQLEKSRLLSDRFSAERPKGSFSTLEIQRTEQGDSAMYLCASSLGGSDHEKLFFGSGTQLSVL.

V usage is TRBV10-3 and J usage is TRBJ1-1, with D unresolved. The germline V and J ends were trimmed by 6 bases and 0 bases, with 11 bases remaining between them. The CDR3 spans 14 residues. CDR1 and CDR2 from the germline V gene are ENHRY and SYGVKD. The CDR3 here is CAIRATGVNTEAFF. The CDR3 DNA reads as TGTGCCATCAGGGCAACGGGAGTGAACACTGAAGCTTTCTTT.

V is TRBV6-2 or TRBV6-3 and J is TRBJ2-1; 11 bases are shared with TRBD2. CDR3 size: 15 residues. In germline, CDR1 is MNHEY, CDR2 SVGEGT. Germline trimming cut 2 bases from V and 9 bases from J; bases unmatched to any gene: 6. CDR3 amino acids: CASSYIAGGPGEQFF. For the CDR3, the DNA is TGTGCCAGCAGTTACATAGCGGGGGGGCCGGGTGAGCAGTTCTTC.

The chain uses TRBV11-2 and TRBJ1-2; D is unclear. This CDR3 comprises 16 residues. The germline V and J ends were trimmed by 5 bases and 0 bases, with 16 bases remaining between them. Germline assignment: CDR1 SGHAT and CDR2 FQNNGV. The CDR3 region has the DNA TGTGCCAGCAGCACATCCCAACCTCCCACTAACTATGGCTACACCTTC. Translating it yields CASSTSQPPTNYGYTF.

J is TRBJ1-6 and V is TRBV4-1, with TRBD1 matching over 10 bases. V trimming: 2 bases; J trimming: 10 bases; junction bases outside the gene matches: 8. This CDR3 comprises 16 residues. In germline, CDR1 is MGHRA, CDR2 YSYEKL. CDR3 DNA: TGCGCCAGCAGCCAATTGGCTGGACAGGGGGTATCACCCCTCCACTTT. It is translated as CASSQLAGQGVSPLHF.

CDR3 residues: CASSLQYNEQFF. The CDR3 DNA reads TGTGCCAGCAGCTTGCAGTACAATGAGCAGTTCTTC. The chain links TRBV28 to TRBJ2-1; D is unclear. Between the trimmed V and J ends, which lost 6 bases and 4 bases, there was a span of 7 bases. The germline V gene has CDR1 MDHEN and CDR2 SYDVKM. The CDR3 totals 12 residues.

The gene calls are TRBV7-2 and TRBJ1-1; a possible D gene is TRBD1 (6 bases). V lost 1 base, J lost 1 base, and 19 bases lay in between. The CDR3 contains 18 residues. Germline CDR1 reads SGHTA; CDR2 reads FQGNSA. CDR3 sequence: CASSLGQIRTEPNTEAFF. Written as DNA, the CDR3 is TGTGCCAGCAGCTTAGGGCAAATACGGACAGAACCGAACACTGAAGCTTTCTTT.

The genes are TRBV7-3 and TRBJ1-2; 7 nucleotides agree with TRBD1. The length of the CDR3 is 13 residues. Germline values: CDR1 SGHTA, CDR2 FQGTGA. With V trimmed by 2 bases and J by 7 bases, 4 bases remained unmatched. The CDR3 protein is CASSLRQGGGYTF. For the CDR3, the DNA is TGTGCCAGCAGCTTACGGCAGGGGGGTGGCTACACCTTC.